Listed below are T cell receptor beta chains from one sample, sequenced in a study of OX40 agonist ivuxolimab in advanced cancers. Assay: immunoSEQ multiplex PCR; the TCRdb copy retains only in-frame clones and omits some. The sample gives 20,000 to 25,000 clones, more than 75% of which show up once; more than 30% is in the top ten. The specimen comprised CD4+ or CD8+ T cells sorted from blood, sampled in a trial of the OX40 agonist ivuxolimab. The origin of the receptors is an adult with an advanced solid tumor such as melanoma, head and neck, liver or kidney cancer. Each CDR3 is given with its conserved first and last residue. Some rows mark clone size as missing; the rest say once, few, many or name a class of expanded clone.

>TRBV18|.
CASSPTQGGLRDTEAFF
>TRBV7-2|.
CASSLVGQDYNEQFF
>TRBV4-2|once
CASSQEPQVGDEQYF
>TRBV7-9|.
CASSSTSARDPPEFF
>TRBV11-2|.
CASSPRITDTQYF
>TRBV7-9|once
CASSFNIDRENTEAFF
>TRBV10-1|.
CASRDWNTEAFF
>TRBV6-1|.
CASSWDRGMNTEAFF
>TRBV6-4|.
CASSDSGSPLHF
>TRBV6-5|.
CASSYFGGPYEQYF
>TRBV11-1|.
CASQTLLNTEAFF
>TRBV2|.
CASLTGRGGLETQYF
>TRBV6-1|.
CASSDRGYEQYF
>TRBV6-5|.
CASSLQGGRFNEQFF
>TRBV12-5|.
CASGLATGRFGGYTF
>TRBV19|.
CASSSGGSYNEQFF
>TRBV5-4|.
CASSFDRATNEKLFF
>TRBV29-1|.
CSVLPQPGNEQFF
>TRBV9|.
CASSGTGGEQYF
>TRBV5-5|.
CASSFYAGSSYNSPLHF
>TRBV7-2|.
CASSLGALDLAFF
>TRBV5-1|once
CASSLGQNTDTQYF
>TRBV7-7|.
CASSLSVGQGFNEQFF
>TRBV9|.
CASSSQGIVYNEQFF
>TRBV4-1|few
CASSQSAGTGNEKLFF